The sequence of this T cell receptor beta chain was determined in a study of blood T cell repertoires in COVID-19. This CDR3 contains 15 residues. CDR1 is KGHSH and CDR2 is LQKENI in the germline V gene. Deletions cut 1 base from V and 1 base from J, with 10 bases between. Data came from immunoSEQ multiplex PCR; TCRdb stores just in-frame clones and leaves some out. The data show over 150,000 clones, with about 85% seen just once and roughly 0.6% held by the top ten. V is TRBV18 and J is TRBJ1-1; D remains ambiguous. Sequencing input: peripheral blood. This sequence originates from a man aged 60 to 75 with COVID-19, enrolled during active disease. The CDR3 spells CASSPLPLSNTEAFF. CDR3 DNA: TGTGCCAGCTCACCACTTCCCCTGTCGAACACTGAAGCTTTCTTT.